Listed below are T cell receptor beta chains from one sample, sequenced in a study of graft-versus-host responses after intestinal transplantation. The protocol was immunoSEQ multiplex PCR, while the TCRdb copy is restricted to in-frame clones and leaves out a portion. The data show 25,000 to 30,000 clones, 82% seen once. No antigen has been assigned to these receptors. The material was unstimulated CD4+ T cells sorted from spleen or lymph node cells, obtained before intestinal transplant. All receptors come from a human donor who received an intestinal transplant. CDR3s leave out the opening cysteine and the closing phenylalanine or tryptophan.

v_call cdr3_aa
TRBV5-4 ASSLVAGSNTGELF
TRBV7-3 ASSPDSPGELF
TRBV10-2 ASSGGGTDTQY
TRBV6-5 ASSAGYQETQY
TRBV6-6 ASTNSPRDEQY
TRBV5-1 ASSLARGQVLNTEAF
TRBV4-1 ASSQDAPSGSRNEQY
TRBV10-3 AIRADRGPGTGELF
TRBV12-5 ASGSTPGANNSPLH
TRBV10-1 ASSASGQGGDEQY
TRBV6-1 ASRETETEAF
TRBV28 ASSLWSGVYGYT
TRBV29-1 SAWGESSYNEQF
TRBV27 ASSLSAGAQY
TRBV5-1 ASSLDFEGEQF
TRBV5-1 ASSLVFSSDIQETQY
TRBV5-1 ASSLANQETQY
TRBV2 ASSEEDGLARTYEQY
TRBV4-1 ASSQSEANYGYT
TRBV18 ASSPRQGNYGYT